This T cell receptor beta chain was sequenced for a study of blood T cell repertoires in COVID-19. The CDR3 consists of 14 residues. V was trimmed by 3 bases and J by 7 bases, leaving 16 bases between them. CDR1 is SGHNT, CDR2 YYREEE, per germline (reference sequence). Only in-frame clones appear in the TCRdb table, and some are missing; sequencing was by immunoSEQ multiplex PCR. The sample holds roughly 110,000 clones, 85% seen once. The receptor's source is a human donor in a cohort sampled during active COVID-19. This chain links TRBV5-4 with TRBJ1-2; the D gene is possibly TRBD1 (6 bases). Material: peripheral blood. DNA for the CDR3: TGTGCCAGCAGCTCTACCCTGCAGGGGTTTGGCTACACCTTC. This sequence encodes CASSSTLQGFGYTF.